This TCR beta chain was profiled in a study of CD8+ T cells in alopecia areata. Turning to the study itself: People stayed on tofacitinib for 6 to 18 months, then stopped the drug for 6 months. Findings and limits, study-wide: Tofacitinib significantly reduced both scalp clonality and expanded CD8+ clones among the top 100. Having one nonresponder leaves uncertain how baseline CD8+ expansion relates to response.

The CDR3 contains 12 residues. Germline V lookup: CDR1 LNHNV, CDR2 YYDKDF (reference sequence). V was clipped by 3 bases and J by 2 bases, with 4 bases between them. A remark on this clone: Its antigen remains unknown. Other DNA sequences within the sample encode an identical CDR3.

The treatment here: oral pan-JAK inhibitor, 5-10 mg twice daily. Peripheral blood and lesional scalp punch biopsies were taken from alopecia areata patients. cDNA reverse transcribed from extracted RNA served as the sequencing template. The table came from immunoSEQ multiplex PCR; TCRdb's copy has only in-frame clones and leaves some out. This sample yields 150,000 to 200,000 clones, of which roughly 60% are seen a single time; about 1.3% belongs to the top ten. This chain connects TRBV15 to TRBJ2-5; D gene unclear. The TCR was taken from a human donor with alopecia areata. The specimen was CD4+ T cells sorted from blood, collected around week 49, from a patient treated with tofacitinib. The CDR3 nucleotides are TGTGCCACCAGCAGGGATCAAGAGACCCAGTACTTC. It yields the protein CATSRDQETQYF.